This T cell receptor beta chain is drawn from a study of patients and donors after allogeneic stem cell transplantation. TCRdb passed the RT-PCR reads through MiXCR, listing each CDR3 protein once. This table holds more than 850,000 distinct CDR3 sequences, 15% to 20% found once. Trimming took 0 bases from V and 10 from J; bases not matched to a gene: 5. This CDR3 has 14 amino acids. The chain combines TRBV12-3 or TRBV12-4 with TRBJ2-1; 8 bases fit TRBD2. Sequenced sample: blood, either unsorted or a sorted T cell fraction (not recorded which). This sequence originates from a human donor who was either an allogeneic HSCT recipient or a stem cell or donor lymphocyte infusion donor (not recorded which). It is not recorded whose cells these are; they may come from a transplant donor. The CDR3 region is CASSLAIAGGEQFF. CDR3 in DNA: TGTGCCAGCAGTTTAGCGATCGCGGGAGGAGAGCAGTTCTTC.